Included here is one T cell receptor beta chain sequence, with context. Its target is unknown. Sampling of each donor yielded at least one pre-ART PBMC sample and at least two post-ART PBMC samples. This record comes from a study of long-term antiretroviral therapy in people with HIV. Study observations and caveats: Pre-ART clonal expansions dominated every time point's repertoire. Once patients were on ART, diversity went higher but still fell short of transplant donor controls.

Survey level was the resolution at which the v3.0 immunoSEQ assay ran. Libraries were prepared by immunoSEQ multiplex PCR; TCRdb keeps only in-frame clonotypes and omits some of them. This sample has around 38,000 clones, with 85% to 95% found just once. The trim removed 6 bases at V and 4 bases at J, leaving 18 bases unmatched. Germline CDR1 SQVTM, CDR2 ANQGSEA. CDR3 length equals 16 residues. The receptor was isolated from a man aged 25-45 years with HIV. Sequenced here: unsorted PBMCs, sampled approximately 9.1 years after starting antiretroviral therapy. The chain uses TRBV29-1 and TRBJ2-7, with 7 bases fitting TRBD1. CDR3: CSVEPLRQGSTYEQYF. The DNA of the CDR3 is TGCAGCGTAGAACCCCTCCGACAGGGATCGACATACGAGCAGTACTTC.